This TCR beta chain was found in a study of T cells after yellow fever vaccination. On this clonotype itself: Its antigen is currently unknown.

V shed 0 bases and J shed 6 bases, with 13 bases lying between them. Germline V lookup: CDR1 SGHDN, CDR2 FVKESK. The CDR3 runs to 15 residues. Study-level findings and limits: Shared CD4/CD8 clonotypes were a small share, likely from convergent recombination. A weaker but faster secondary response was observed, peaking on day 5 versus 15. Booster sampling recovered most clones from primary vaccination (less than 97% CD4, approximately 88% CD8).

They built TCR cDNA with 5'RACE template switching, a step that put in a universal primer site and UMIs. One entry per CDR3 protein, called by TCRdb with MiXCR from the 5' RACE reads. Of approximately 510,000 distinct CDR3 sequences in the sample, less than 25% were seen once. The chain recombines TRBV14 with TRBJ2-3; D remains ambiguous. Sequencing used PBMCs, obtained less than 25 days after the first yellow fever vaccination. This TCR was sampled from a man between 18 and 35 years old who received the YFV17D yellow fever vaccine. CDR3 bases: TGTGCCAGCAGCCAAGAACGGAACCGAGCGGATACGCAGTATTTT. Translation: CASSQERNRADTQYF.